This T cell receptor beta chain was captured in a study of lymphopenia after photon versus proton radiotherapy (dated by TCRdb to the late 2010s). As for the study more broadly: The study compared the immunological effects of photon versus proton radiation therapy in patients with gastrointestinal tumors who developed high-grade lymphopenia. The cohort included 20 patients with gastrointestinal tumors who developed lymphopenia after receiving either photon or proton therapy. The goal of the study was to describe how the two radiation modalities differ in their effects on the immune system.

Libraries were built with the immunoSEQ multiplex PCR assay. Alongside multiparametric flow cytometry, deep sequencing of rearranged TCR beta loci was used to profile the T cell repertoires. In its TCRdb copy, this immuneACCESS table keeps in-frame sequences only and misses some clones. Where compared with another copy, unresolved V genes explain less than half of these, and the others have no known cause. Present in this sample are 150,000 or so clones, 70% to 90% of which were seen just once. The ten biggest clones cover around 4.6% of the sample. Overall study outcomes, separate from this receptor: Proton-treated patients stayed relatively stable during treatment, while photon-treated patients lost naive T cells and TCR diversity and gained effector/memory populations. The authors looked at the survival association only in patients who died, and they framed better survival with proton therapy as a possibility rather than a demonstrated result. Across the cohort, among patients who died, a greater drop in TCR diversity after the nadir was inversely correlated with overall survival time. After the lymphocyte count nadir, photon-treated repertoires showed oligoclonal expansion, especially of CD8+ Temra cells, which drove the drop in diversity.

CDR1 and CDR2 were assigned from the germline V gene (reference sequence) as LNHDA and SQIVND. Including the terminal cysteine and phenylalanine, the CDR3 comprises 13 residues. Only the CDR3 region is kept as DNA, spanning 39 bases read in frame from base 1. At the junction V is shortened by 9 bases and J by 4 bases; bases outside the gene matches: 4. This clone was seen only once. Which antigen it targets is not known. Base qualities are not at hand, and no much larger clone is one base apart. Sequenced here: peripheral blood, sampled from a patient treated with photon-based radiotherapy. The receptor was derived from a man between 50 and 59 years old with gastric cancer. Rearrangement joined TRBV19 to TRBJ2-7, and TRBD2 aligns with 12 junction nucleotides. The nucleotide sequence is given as TGTGCCAGGACTAGCGGGAGAAAATACGAGCAGTACTTC. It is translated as CARTSGRKYEQYF.